The rows below give T cell receptor beta chains drawn from one sample of a study of early T cells in non-severe SARS-CoV-2 infection. TCRdb passed the 5' RACE reads through MiXCR, listing each CDR3 protein once. The sample has roughly 50,000 distinct CDR3 sequences, around 7.7% seen once. The sample consisted of whole blood, taken at baseline. The origin of the receptors is an adult who was a healthcare worker with PCR-confirmed SARS-CoV-2 infection or an uninfected control (not recorded which). Both conserved end residues are part of each CDR3. The order of the fields is J gene, V gene, D gene, clone size, CDR3 protein, CDR3 DNA. The D gene is left open where the match is weak. Expanded clones are given a class, and other clones once, few, many or no size at all.

j_gene: TRBJ1-1; v_gene: TRBV5-5; d_gene: TRBD1; abundance: .; CDR3aa: CASRQRQGANTEASF; CDR3nt: TGTGCCAGCAGACAAAGACAGGGGGCGAACACTGAAGCTTCCTTT
j_gene: TRBJ2-3; v_gene: TRBV12-3/TRBV12-4; d_gene: .; abundance: few; CDR3aa: CASSLAMTSTDTQYF; CDR3nt: TGTGCCAGCAGTTTAGCTATGACAAGCACAGATACGCAGTATTTT
j_gene: TRBJ2-2; v_gene: TRBV3-1; d_gene: .; abundance: .; CDR3aa: CASSQATSGELFF; CDR3nt: TGTGCCAGCAGCCAAGCAACATCCGGGGAGCTGTTTTTT
j_gene: TRBJ1-2; v_gene: TRBV28; d_gene: .; abundance: .; CDR3aa: CASSLGQGYTF; CDR3nt: TGTGCCAGCAGTTTGGGGCAGGGCTACACCTTC
j_gene: TRBJ1-6; v_gene: TRBV30; d_gene: .; abundance: many; CDR3aa: CAWSVGQRQSPLHF; CDR3nt: TGTGCCTGGAGTGTAGGTCAGCGCCAATCACCCCTCCACTTT
j_gene: TRBJ2-6; v_gene: TRBV19; d_gene: TRBD2; abundance: .; CDR3aa: CASKVSGSLTGANVLTF; CDR3nt: TGTGCCAGTAAAGTTAGCGGGAGTTTGACTGGGGCCAACGTCCTGACTTTC
j_gene: TRBJ2-7; v_gene: TRBV7-9; d_gene: .; abundance: few; CDR3aa: CASSLDSVPYEQYF; CDR3nt: TGTGCCAGCAGCTTAGACTCCGTACCCTACGAGCAGTACTTC
j_gene: TRBJ2-1; v_gene: TRBV6-6; d_gene: .; abundance: few; CDR3aa: CASSAGSPGNEQFF; CDR3nt: TGTGCCAGCAGTGCAGGGTCCCCAGGCAATGAGCAGTTCTTC
j_gene: TRBJ1-5; v_gene: TRBV18; d_gene: .; abundance: .; CDR3aa: CASSPPGGGNQPQHF; CDR3nt: TGTGCCAGCTCACCACCGGGAGGGGGCAATCAGCCCCAGCATTTT
j_gene: TRBJ1-6; v_gene: TRBV6-1; d_gene: .; abundance: many; CDR3aa: CASSESSSYNSPLHF; CDR3nt: TGTGCCAGCAGTGAAAGCAGCTCCTATAATTCACCCCTCCACTTT
j_gene: TRBJ1-3; v_gene: TRBV28; d_gene: .; abundance: many; CDR3aa: CASTLSGVGSGNTIYF; CDR3nt: TGTGCCAGCACTCTAAGTGGGGTCGGCTCTGGAAACACCATATATTTT
j_gene: TRBJ2-3; v_gene: TRBV5-1; d_gene: .; abundance: few; CDR3aa: CASSSDRNTDTQYF; CDR3nt: TGCGCCAGCAGCTCGGACCGGAACACAGATACGCAGTATTTT
j_gene: TRBJ2-1; v_gene: TRBV20-1; d_gene: TRBD2; abundance: .; CDR3aa: CSVAGGLAYNEQFF; CDR3nt: TGCAGTGTAGCGGGAGGTCTTGCTTACAATGAGCAGTTCTTC
j_gene: TRBJ2-1; v_gene: TRBV19; d_gene: .; abundance: .; CDR3aa: CASSTLPRTSRGYEQFF; CDR3nt: TGTGCCAGTAGTACGCTACCTCGGACCTCGAGAGGCTATGAGCAGTTCTTC
j_gene: TRBJ2-3; v_gene: TRBV7-8; d_gene: .; abundance: .; CDR3aa: CASSPPANTQYF; CDR3nt: TGTGCCAGCAGCCCACCGGCAAATACGCAGTATTTT
j_gene: TRBJ2-7; v_gene: TRBV7-9; d_gene: TRBD2; abundance: few; CDR3aa: CASSLLVAGFPSSYEQYF; CDR3nt: TGTGCCAGCAGCTTATTGGTAGCGGGATTCCCCTCCTCCTACGAGCAGTACTTC
j_gene: TRBJ2-7; v_gene: TRBV20-1; d_gene: TRBD1; abundance: few; CDR3aa: CSARGQGFLYEQYF; CDR3nt: TGCAGTGCTAGGGGACAGGGGTTTTTATACGAGCAGTACTTC
j_gene: TRBJ2-1; v_gene: TRBV28; d_gene: .; abundance: .; CDR3aa: CASSLWRDYNEQFF; CDR3nt: TGTGCCAGCAGTTTGTGGCGGGATTACAATGAGCAGTTCTTC
j_gene: TRBJ1-6; v_gene: TRBV4-1; d_gene: .; abundance: .; CDR3aa: CASSFIYVRTHLNSPLHF; CDR3nt: TGCGCCAGCAGCTTTATATACGTTCGGACACATCTAAATTCACCCCTCCACTTT
j_gene: TRBJ2-1; v_gene: TRBV4-1; d_gene: TRBD2; abundance: many; CDR3aa: CASSQDRTSGRNEQFF; CDR3nt: TGCGCCAGCAGCCAAGATCGGACTAGCGGGAGGAATGAGCAGTTCTTC
j_gene: TRBJ2-3; v_gene: TRBV20-1; d_gene: TRBD2; abundance: .; CDR3aa: CSARTSGSTDTQYF; CDR3nt: TGCAGTGCCCGGACTAGCGGGAGTACAGATACGCAGTATTTT
j_gene: TRBJ2-7; v_gene: TRBV5-1; d_gene: TRBD2; abundance: few; CDR3aa: CASSSGFAGRADHEQYF; CDR3nt: TGCGCCAGCAGCTCGGGATTTGCGGGGAGGGCCGACCACGAGCAGTACTTC
j_gene: TRBJ2-1; v_gene: TRBV18; d_gene: TRBD1; abundance: few; CDR3aa: CASSDRGLSDNEQFF; CDR3nt: TGTGCCAGCTCAGACAGGGGCCTTTCCGACAATGAGCAGTTCTTC
j_gene: TRBJ2-1; v_gene: TRBV7-2; d_gene: .; abundance: .; CDR3aa: CASAPPPAHYEQFF; CDR3nt: TGTGCCAGCGCTCCCCCGCCAGCTCACTATGAGCAGTTCTTC
j_gene: TRBJ2-3; v_gene: TRBV4-2; d_gene: .; abundance: few; CDR3aa: CASALRGEDSTDTQYF; CDR3nt: TGTGCCAGCGCTCTGAGGGGAGAGGATAGCACAGATACGCAGTATTTT
j_gene: TRBJ1-6; v_gene: TRBV28; d_gene: TRBD1; abundance: many; CDR3aa: CASSLPQDRANSPLHF; CDR3nt: TGTGCCAGCAGTTTACCCCAGGACAGGGCTAATTCACCCCTCCACTTT
j_gene: TRBJ2-1; v_gene: TRBV3-1; d_gene: TRBD2; abundance: .; CDR3aa: CASSQETSGSYNEQFF; CDR3nt: TGTGCCAGCAGCCAAGAGACTAGCGGATCCTACAATGAGCAGTTCTTC
j_gene: TRBJ2-7; v_gene: TRBV29-1; d_gene: .; abundance: once; CDR3aa: CSVEDLSYEQYF; CDR3nt: TGCAGCGTTGAAGATCTTTCGTACGAGCAGTACTTC
j_gene: TRBJ1-1; v_gene: TRBV6-2/TRBV6-3; d_gene: TRBD1; abundance: .; CDR3aa: CASSYLGQGEAFF; CDR3nt: TGTGCCAGCAGTTACTTGGGACAGGGCGAAGCTTTCTTT
j_gene: TRBJ2-7; v_gene: TRBV7-2; d_gene: TRBD2; abundance: few; CDR3aa: CASGLAGFEQYF; CDR3nt: TGTGCCAGCGGACTAGCGGGATTTGAGCAGTACTTC
j_gene: TRBJ1-5; v_gene: TRBV6-1; d_gene: .; abundance: many; CDR3aa: CASSEAGGAAQPQHF; CDR3nt: TGTGCCAGCAGTGAAGCGGGGGGGGCCGCGCAGCCCCAGCATTTT